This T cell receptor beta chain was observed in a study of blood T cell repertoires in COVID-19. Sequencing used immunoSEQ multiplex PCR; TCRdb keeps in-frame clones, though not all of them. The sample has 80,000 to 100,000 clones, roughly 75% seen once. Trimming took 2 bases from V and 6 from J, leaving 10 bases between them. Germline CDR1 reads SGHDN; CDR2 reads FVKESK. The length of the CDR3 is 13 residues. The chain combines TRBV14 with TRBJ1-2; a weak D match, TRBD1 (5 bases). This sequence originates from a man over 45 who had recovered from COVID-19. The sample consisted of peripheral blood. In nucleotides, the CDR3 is TGTGCCAGCAGCCAAAGAGGGACTAATGGCTACACCTTC. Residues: CASSQRGTNGYTF.